These 2 T cell receptor beta chains were sequenced from one sample in a study of CD8+ T cells in alopecia areata. In alopecia areata patients, both lesional scalp punch biopsies and peripheral blood were collected. As the sequencing template, cDNA was produced by extracting RNA and reverse transcribing it. Here immunoSEQ multiplex PCR was the method, and the copy in TCRdb shows in-frame clones only, minus some. The table lists approximately 9,800 clones, approximately 65% of them singletons. Input material: skin. These receptors came from a human donor with alopecia areata.

This chain uses TRBV29-1 with TRBJ1-4; a possible D gene is TRBD1 (6 bases). Trimming removed 3 bases from V and 8 bases from J, with 16 bases in between. Germline CDR1 is SQVTM and CDR2 is ANQGSEA. The CDR3 spans 14 residues. CDR3 loop: CSVEGGRVGEKLFF. The CDR3 coding sequence is TGCAGCGTTGAGGGGGGCAGGGTTGGGGAAAAACTGTTTTTT.

A note on this clone: The junction differs from germline at one of its ends, possibly a read error. The J gene is TRBJ1-5, the V gene TRBV19; unclear D gene. The CDR3 loop spans 12 amino acids. From germline, CDR1 is LNHDA and CDR2 SQIVND (reference sequence). The CDR3 region is CASILVPDLQRF. The CDR3 nucleotides are TGTGCCAGTATCCTGGTTCCAGACCTTCAGCGCTTT.